Below, 19 T cell receptor beta chains from the same sample are listed, as sequenced in a study of blood T cell repertoires in COVID-19 (dated by TCRdb to the early 2020s). The receptor library was made with the immunoSEQ multiplex PCR assay. Sourced from immuneACCESS, this table was stored by TCRdb with only in-frame sequences that have V and J called. A share of the clones is absent; for the studies checked, an unresolved V gene accounts for under half, and the remainder has no known explanation. This sample holds roughly 300,000 clones; 91% were observed only once. The top ten clones comprise about 2.2% of the sample. Material for sequencing was peripheral blood. The receptors originated from a woman between 25 and 40 years old with COVID-19, enrolled during active disease.

The rearrangement links TRBV28 to TRBJ2-7; D possibly corresponds to TRBD2 (5 bases). This CDR3 has 14 amino acids. The germline V and J ends were trimmed by 6 bases and 6 bases, with 18 bases remaining between them. Germline CDR1 and CDR2: MDHEN and SYDVKM. The CDR3 loop is CASSLPGLPPEQYF. The CDR3 DNA is TGTGCCAGCAGCCTACCTGGACTCCCCCCCGAGCAGTACTTC.

The chain joins TRBV7-9 to TRBJ2-6; D call uncertain. The germline V and J ends were trimmed by 2 bases and 7 bases, with 12 bases remaining between them. This CDR3 is 15 amino acids long. Germline V gene data show CDR1 as SEHNR and CDR2 as FQNEAQ (reference sequence). CDR3 sequence reads: CASSLRLPTANVLTF. The CDR3 DNA sequence: TGTGCCAGCAGCTTACGACTCCCTACTGCCAACGTCCTGACTTTC. Variable domain in full (rest from reference TRBV7-9 and TRBJ2-6): DTGVSQNPRHKITKRGQNVTFRCDPISEHNRLYWYRQTLGQGPEFLTYFQNEAQLEKSRLLSDRFSAERPKGSFSTLEIQRTEQGDSAMYLCASSLRLPTANVLTFGAGSRLTVL.

This sequence joins TRBV3-1 (or the pseudogene TRBV3-2) and TRBJ1-6; 8 nucleotides line up with TRBD1. V lost 1 base and J lost 10; bases outside the gene matches: 6. The CDR3 covers 15 residues. CDR1 LGHDT and CDR2 YNNKEL come from the germline V gene (reference sequence). CDR3 DNA: TGTGCCAGCAGCCAAGTAGGACAGGGTGGCTCACCCCTCCACTTT. This gives the protein CASSQVGQGGSPLHF.

The chain has TRBV6-6 and TRBJ2-5; 7 bases agree with TRBD1. This CDR3 spans 14 amino acids. The trim removed 2 bases at V and 1 base at J, leaving 1 base unmatched. The germline gives CDR1 MNHNY, CDR2 SVGAGI (reference sequence). The CDR3 DNA is TGTGCCAGCAGTTACGGGACAGCCCAAGAGACCCAGTACTTC. Translated: CASSYGTAQETQYF.

The chain links TRBV19 to TRBJ1-1; D is possibly TRBD1 (5 bases). CDR1 LNHDA and CDR2 SQIVND come from the germline V gene (reference sequence). Trimming shortened V by 3 bases and J by 0 bases, and 11 bases separated the two germline ends. This CDR3 has 15 amino acids. The CDR3 sequence: CASSIGGALNTEAFF. The CDR3 DNA follows: TGTGCCAGTAGTATTGGAGGGGCCTTGAACACTGAAGCTTTCTTT.

The rearrangement uses TRBV2 and TRBJ2-2; D might be TRBD1 (5 bases). The CDR3 consists of 18 residues. Per the germline V gene, CDR1 is SNHLY and CDR2 is FYNNEI. Deletions cut 1 base from V and 3 bases from J, with 18 bases between. The CDR3 is CASSEGAGLPRDTGELFF. The CDR3 bases are TGTGCCAGCAGTGAAGGGGCAGGGCTACCCAGAGACACCGGGGAGCTGTTTTTT.

This sequence joins TRBV27 and TRBJ2-1; 8 positions agree with TRBD2. Trimming cost V 5 bases and J 9 bases; bases outside gene matches: 15. This CDR3 region has 16 residues. CDR1 is MNHEY, CDR2 SMNVEV, per germline (reference sequence). The CDR3 is CASSPRTSSGGGEQFF. CDR3 nucleotide sequence: TGTGCCAGCAGTCCCCGGACTAGCTCAGGTGGGGGTGAGCAGTTCTTC.

This clone was observed a handful of times. The CDR3 here is CASSAQGNTEAFF. The CDR3 nucleotides are TGCGCCAGCAGCGCTCAGGGAAACACTGAAGCTTTCTTT. The chain is built from TRBV5-1 and TRBJ1-1, with D maybe TRBD1 (5 bases). The V end was cut by 4 bases, the J end by 2 bases, with 9 bases between. The CDR3 is 13 residues long. Germline V gives CDR1 SGHRS, CDR2 YFSETQ.

V is TRBV2 and J is TRBJ1-6, with 9 bases aligning to TRBD1. The CDR3 consists of 16 residues. With V trimmed by 0 bases and J by 10 bases, 7 bases remained unmatched. Germline V CDR1 and CDR2: SNHLY, FYNNEI. CDR3 sequence reads: CASSEAPGQGGSPLHF. The CDR3 DNA sequence: TGTGCCAGCAGTGAAGCTCCGGGACAGGGAGGCTCACCCCTCCACTTT.

CDR3 bases: TGTGCCAGCAGTCGGCGTGGGGGGGCCGCACTGAACACCGGGGAGCTGTTTTTT. Translated, it gives CASSRRGGAALNTGELFF. The chain carries TRBV11-2 and TRBJ2-2; D is perhaps TRBD2 (7 bases). The CDR3 loop spans 18 amino acids. The germline V gene encodes CDR1 SGHAT and CDR2 FQNNGV. The ends were cut back, 6 bases at V and 1 base at J, with 21 bases in the middle.

The chain employs TRBV7-9 and TRBJ2-2; D is perhaps TRBD2 (5 bases). V lost 4 bases, J lost 5 bases, and 5 bases lay in between. Per germline, CDR1 SEHNR and CDR2 FQNEAQ (reference sequence). This CDR3 has 12 amino acids. CDR3 sequence reads: CASSSGTGELFF. In DNA form, the CDR3 reads TGTGCCAGCAGCTCGGGGACCGGGGAGCTGTTTTTT. Full variable domain (missing parts from reference TRBV7-9 and TRBJ2-2): DTGVSQNPRHKITKRGQNVTFRCDPISEHNRLYWYRQTLGQGPEFLTYFQNEAQLEKSRLLSDRFSAERPKGSFSTLEIQRTEQGDSAMYLCASSSGTGELFFGEGSRLTVL.

Regarding this clone: A junction boundary mismatches the germline segment, possibly from a read error. The CDR3 loop reads CASSLDNRGLGGYTF. DNA for the CDR3: TGTGCCAGTAGCTTGGACAACAGGGGTCTAGGAGGCTACACCTTC. This chain uses TRBV5-6 with TRBJ1-2; 7 bases align to TRBD1. The CDR3 contains 15 residues. Germline V gene lookup returns CDR1 SGHDT and CDR2 YYEEEE.

The J gene is TRBJ1-1, the V gene TRBV6-5; a possible D gene is TRBD1 (5 bases). V was shortened by 7 bases and J by 0 bases, with 12 bases between the two germline ends. The length of the CDR3 is 14 residues. Germline V gene lookup returns CDR1 MNHEY and CDR2 SVGAGI. CDR3 loop: CASIQDILNTEAFF. The DNA of the CDR3 is TGTGCCAGCATCCAGGACATCCTGAACACTGAAGCTTTCTTT.

This sequence joins TRBV24-1 and TRBJ1-1, with a weak D call TRBD1 (5 bases). Germline lookup yields CDR1 KGHDR and CDR2 SFDVKD. The CDR3 has 14 amino acids. The ends were cut back, 3 bases at V and 1 base at J, with 8 bases in the middle. CDR3 in amino acids: CATSDTGRNTEAFF. CDR3 nucleotide sequence: TGTGCCACCAGTGATACAGGCAGGAACACTGAAGCTTTCTTT.

Only one count was recorded for this clone. V is TRBV6-1 and J is TRBJ1-1; 7 bases are a match to TRBD1. Losses at the gene ends were 7 bases for V and 0 bases for J; bases not matched to a gene: 8. In germline, CDR1 is MNHNS, CDR2 SASEGT. The CDR3 is 15 amino acids. CDR3 in DNA: TGTGCCAGCACCCTGACAGGGCCTATGAACACTGAAGCTTTCTTT. This sequence encodes CASTLTGPMNTEAFF.

CDR3 in DNA: TGCGCCAGCAGCGAGCGGGAGGTACTAGAGCAGTTCTTC. It encodes CASSEREVLEQFF. The rearrangement links TRBV5-1 to TRBJ2-1, with TRBD2 matching 9 bases. From germline, CDR1 is SGHRS and CDR2 YFSETQ. The CDR3 consists of 13 residues. V dropped 4 bases and J dropped 10; count of bases not matched to a gene: 6.

The chain employs TRBV30 and TRBJ1-2; D gene ambiguous. In germline, CDR1 is GTSNPN, CDR2 SVGIG (reference sequence). The V end was cut by 3 bases, the J end by 10 bases, with 12 bases between. This CDR3 comprises 11 residues. Here the CDR3 DNA reads TGTGCCTGGAGATCGTTTTCGGTCTACACCTTC. Amino acid sequence: CAWRSFSVYTF.

The chain combines TRBV19 with TRBJ1-5, with D possibly matching TRBD1 (5 bases). Trimming cost V 1 base and J 4 bases, with 8 bases left between them. This CDR3 has 14 residues. Germline lookup yields CDR1 LNHDA and CDR2 SQIVND (reference sequence). The CDR3 sequence is CASSIAGLNQPQHF. The CDR3 DNA follows: TGTGCCAGTAGTATAGCAGGGTTAAATCAGCCCCAGCATTTT.

The chain employs TRBV19 and TRBJ2-1, with TRBD2 as a possible D gene (5 bases). V was cut by 3 bases and J by 0 bases, with 21 bases left in between. The CDR3 is made up of 19 amino acids. The germline gives CDR1 LNHDA, CDR2 SQIVND (reference sequence). CDR3 protein: CASSIVDERVTSSYNEQFF. The CDR3 DNA reads as TGTGCCAGTAGTATTGTCGATGAGCGCGTAACTAGCTCCTACAATGAGCAGTTCTTC.